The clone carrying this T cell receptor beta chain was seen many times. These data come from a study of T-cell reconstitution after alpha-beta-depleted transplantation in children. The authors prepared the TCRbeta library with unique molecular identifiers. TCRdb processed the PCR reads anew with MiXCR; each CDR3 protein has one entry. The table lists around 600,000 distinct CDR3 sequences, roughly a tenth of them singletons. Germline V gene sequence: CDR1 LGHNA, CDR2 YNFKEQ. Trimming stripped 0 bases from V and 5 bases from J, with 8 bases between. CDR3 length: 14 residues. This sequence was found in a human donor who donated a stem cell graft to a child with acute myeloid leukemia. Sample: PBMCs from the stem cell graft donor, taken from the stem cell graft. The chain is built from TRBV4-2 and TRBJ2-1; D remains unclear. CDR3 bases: TGTGCCAGCAGCCAAGATTTACAGAACAATGAGCAGTTCTTC. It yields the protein CASSQDLQNNEQFF.